This T cell receptor (beta chain) was profiled in a study of regulatory T cells in long-lasting Graves disease. Sample time point: newly diagnosed GD, antithyroid drugs for less than 3 months. From RNA extracted from PBMCs, the TCR library was made. CDR3 length: 14 amino acids. V lost 5 bases, J lost 8 bases, and 15 bases lay in between. Germline V gene sequence: CDR1 SGHVS, CDR2 FNYEAQ. About this clonotype itself: Its antigen is still unknown.

iRepertoire HTBI primers and Arm-PCR of CDR3 regions built TCR beta libraries. From the multiplex PCR reads, TCRdb called clonotypes with MiXCR, one entry per CDR3 protein. The sample carries roughly 530,000 distinct CDR3 sequences, 15% to 20% recorded once. Study observations and caveats: Persistent disease was associated with favored TRBV28 usage and with favored use of TRBJ1-2 and TRBJ2-5. For persistent Graves' patients, TCR diversity was lower than for newly diagnosed ones.

These same records also appear under a second study, on T cells in Graves' hyperthyroidism and ophthalmopathy. That publication notes: In the first-round RT-PCR of the TCR CDR3, the HTBI primer set was used.

Source: peripheral blood mononuclear cells (PBMCs), taken at new diagnosis, from a patient treated with antithyroid drugs. The sequence came from a middle-aged woman with Graves disease. V usage is TRBV7-6 and J usage is TRBJ1-4; maybe TRBD1 (5 bases). CDR3 sequence reads: CASSPSGGVEKLFF. In nucleotides, the CDR3 is TGTGCCAGCAGCCCCAGCGGAGGGGTCGAAAAACTGTTTTTT. The variable domain in full, with the rest retrieved from reference TRBV7-6 and TRBJ1-4, is GAGVSQSPRYKVTKRGQDVALRCDPISGHVSLYWYRQALGQGPEFLTYFNYEAQQDKSGLPNDRFSAERPEGSISTLTIQRTEQRDSAMYRCASSPSGGVEKLFFGSGTQLSVL.